The next 5 T cell receptor beta chains were all read from a single sample in a study of Graves' ophthalmopathy and Graves' hyperthyroidism. RNA transcripts served as template for amplifying TCR beta CDR3 sequences. First-round RT-PCR with HTBI primers preceded a second-round multiplex PCR. TCRdb fed the multiplex PCR reads into MiXCR, producing one record per CDR3 protein. The sample carries around 400,000 distinct CDR3 sequences, around 20% recorded once. Sequencing input: peripheral blood. The origin of the receptors is a woman aged 18-30 years with Graves' ophthalmopathy.

This clonotype was seen repeatedly, ten times or more. CDR3 sequence: CASSLDHAGNTIYF. The CDR3 DNA follows: TGTGCCAGCAGCTTAGATCACGCCGGAAACACCATATATTTT. The chain joins TRBV7-9 to TRBJ1-3; D is unclear. The V gene's germline CDR1 is SEHNR and CDR2 FQNEAQ (reference sequence). Trimming removed 1 base at V and 4 bases at J, with 8 bases between. This CDR3 spans 14 amino acids.

This clonotype was observed at least ten times. The chain carries TRBV6-2 or TRBV6-3 and TRBJ2-7; perhaps TRBD1 as D (6 bases). The germline CDR1 and CDR2 sequences are MNHEY and SVGEGT. The V end was cut by 4 bases, the J end by 3 bases, with 22 bases between. The length of the CDR3 is 17 residues. CDR3 coding DNA: TGTGCCAGCAGTTCCCCCGGGACATCTTCCGCAGTCTACGAGCAGTACTTC. As protein: CASSSPGTSSAVYEQYF.

At least ten counts were recorded for this clonotype. This chain uses TRBV12-3 or TRBV12-4 with TRBJ2-7; TRBD2 is a possible D gene (5 bases). Trimming removed 6 bases from V and 12 bases from J, with 18 bases in between. CDR3 length: 12 residues. For the CDR3, the DNA is TGTGCCAGCAGCCGCGGGCCCATCCGAGGGTACTTC. Amino acid sequence: CASSRGPIRGYF.

This chain connects TRBV6-2 or TRBV6-3 to TRBJ1-1; 8 positions agree with TRBD1. Germline values: CDR1 MNHEY, CDR2 SVGEGT. The CDR3 runs to 14 residues. With 4 bases clipped from V and 5 bases from J, the junction kept 6 bases outside the gene matches. In DNA form, the CDR3 reads TGTGCCAGCAGTTCTGGGACAGGTTGGACTGAAGCTTTCTTT. As protein: CASSSGTGWTEAFF.

This clonotype has at least ten counts. The chain has TRBV28 and TRBJ2-7; D uncertain. The CDR3 spans 15 residues. V lost 1 base, J lost 2 bases, and 12 bases lay in between. From germline, CDR1 is MDHEN and CDR2 SYDVKM. CDR3 residues: CASSLSLTLTYEQYF. The CDR3 DNA reads as TGTGCCAGCAGTTTATCTTTGACATTAACCTACGAGCAGTACTTC. The variable domain in full, with the rest retrieved from reference TRBV28 and TRBJ2-7, is DVKVTQSSRYLVKRTGEKVFLECVQDMDHENMFWYRQDPGLGLRLIYFSYDVKMKEKGDIPEGYSVSREKKERFSLILESASTNQTSMYLCASSLSLTLTYEQYFGPGTRLTVT.